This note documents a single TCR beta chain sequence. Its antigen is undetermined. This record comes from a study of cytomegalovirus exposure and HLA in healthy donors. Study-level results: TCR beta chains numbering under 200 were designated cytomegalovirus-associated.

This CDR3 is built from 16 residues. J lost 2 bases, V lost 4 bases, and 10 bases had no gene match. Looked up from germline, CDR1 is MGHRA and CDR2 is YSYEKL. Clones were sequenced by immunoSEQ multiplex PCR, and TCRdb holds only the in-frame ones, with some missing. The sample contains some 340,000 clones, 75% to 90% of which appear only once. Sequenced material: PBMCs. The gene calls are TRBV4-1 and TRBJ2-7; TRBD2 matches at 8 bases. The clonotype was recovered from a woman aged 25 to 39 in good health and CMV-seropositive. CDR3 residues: CASSPRTSLGTYEQYF. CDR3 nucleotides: TGCGCCAGCAGCCCCAGGACTAGCTTGGGGACCTACGAGCAGTACTTC.